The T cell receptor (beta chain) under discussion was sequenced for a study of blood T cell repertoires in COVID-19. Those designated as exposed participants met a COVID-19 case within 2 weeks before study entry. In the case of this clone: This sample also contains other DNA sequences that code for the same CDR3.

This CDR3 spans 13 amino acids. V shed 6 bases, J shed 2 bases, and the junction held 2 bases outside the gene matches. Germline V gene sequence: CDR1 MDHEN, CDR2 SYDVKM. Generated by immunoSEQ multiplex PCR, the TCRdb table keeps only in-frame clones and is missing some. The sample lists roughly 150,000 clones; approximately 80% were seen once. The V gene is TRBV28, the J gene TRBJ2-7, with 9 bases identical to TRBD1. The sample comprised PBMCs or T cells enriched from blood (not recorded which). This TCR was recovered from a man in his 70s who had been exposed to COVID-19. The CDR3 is CASRDRGPYEQYF. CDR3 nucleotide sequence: TGTGCCAGCAGGGACAGGGGTCCCTACGAGCAGTACTTC.